One and the same sample provided the 32 T cell receptor beta chains below, sequenced in a study of OX40 agonist ivuxolimab in advanced cancers. Generated by immunoSEQ multiplex PCR, the TCRdb table keeps only in-frame clones and is missing some. Of 50,000 to 55,000 clones detected, 80% to 90% appear once; the ten largest clones hold roughly a tenth. The sample here was CD4+ or CD8+ T cells sorted from blood, taken in a trial of the OX40 agonist ivuxolimab. All receptors come from an adult with an advanced solid tumor such as melanoma, head and neck, liver or kidney cancer.

This chain links TRBV25-1 with TRBJ2-7; the D gene is possibly TRBD2 (6 bases). V was clipped by 4 bases and J by 2 bases, with 12 bases between them. The CDR3 consists of 14 residues. CDR1 is MGHDK and CDR2 is SYGVNS in the germline V gene. CDR3 coding DNA: TGTGCCAGCAGTGCGGCGGGGTCGACCTACGAGCAGTACTTC. Its translation: CASSAAGSTYEQYF.

This chain links TRBV5-4 with TRBJ2-7; 7 bases are a match to TRBD1. The germline V gene has CDR1 SGHNT and CDR2 YYREEE (reference sequence). The junction had 7 bases not matched to a gene; V was cut back by 0 bases and J by 1 base. The CDR3 totals 16 residues. The chain's CDR3 is CASSLGGTANSYEQYF. The DNA of the CDR3 is TGTGCCAGCAGCTTGGGAGGGACAGCTAATTCCTACGAGCAGTACTTC. The full variable domain, in which reference TRBV5-4 and TRBJ2-7 provide the parts outside the CDR3, is ETGVTQSPTHLIKTRGQQVTLRCSSQSGHNTVSWYQQALGQGPQFIFQYYREEENGRGNFPPRFSGLQFPNYSSELNVNALELDDSALYLCASSLGGTANSYEQYFGPGTRLTVT.

The chain uses TRBV19 and TRBJ2-5, with D perhaps matching TRBD1 or TRBD2 (5 bases each). V was shortened by 3 bases and J by 2 bases, with 16 bases between the two germline ends. Germline V gene data show CDR1 as LNHDA and CDR2 as SQIVND (reference sequence). This CDR3 has 16 residues. CDR3 sequence (DNA): TGTGCCAGTAGTATGGGGGACGCAGTAATACAAGAGACCCAGTACTTC. Its translation: CASSMGDAVIQETQYF.

The genes are TRBV7-2 and TRBJ1-1, with D maybe TRBD1 (6 bases). Trimming took off 5 bases at V and 1 base at J, with 8 bases between the two ends. The CDR3 is made up of 13 amino acids. Germline CDR1 is SGHTA and CDR2 is FQGNSA. CDR3 amino acids: CASSLTGNTEAFF. CDR3 bases: TGTGCCAGCAGCCTGACAGGGAACACTGAAGCTTTCTTT.

This clone was detected once. Other DNA sequences in the sample encode the same CDR3. V is TRBV5-1 and J is TRBJ2-5; the D gene is possibly TRBD1 (6 bases). V was shortened by 2 bases and J by 1 base, with 9 bases between the two germline ends. The CDR3 totals 14 residues. CDR1 and CDR2 (germline): SGHRS, YFSETQ. The DNA of the CDR3 is TGCGCCAGCAGCTTAGGACAGATCCAAGAGACCCAGTACTTC. Translated: CASSLGQIQETQYF.

This chain links TRBV6-6 with TRBJ2-2; D uncertain. The CDR3 length is 14 residues. Germline V gene data show CDR1 as MNHNY and CDR2 as SVGAGI (reference sequence). With 2 bases removed from V and 5 bases from J, the gap between germline ends came to 9 bases. CDR3 sequence (DNA): TGTGCCAGCAGTTACCTCGGCCAAACCGGGGAGCTGTTTTTT. Amino acids: CASSYLGQTGELFF.

This clone was found a few times. The rearrangement uses TRBV27 and TRBJ1-5; a weak D match, TRBD1 (6 bases). CDR1 is MNHEY and CDR2 is SMNVEV in the germline V gene (reference sequence). CDR3 length: 13 amino acids. V gave up 5 bases and J gave up 7 bases, with 12 bases separating them. The CDR3 is CASSHGRGQPQHF. In nucleotides, the CDR3 is TGTGCCAGCAGTCATGGCAGGGGCCAGCCCCAGCATTTT.

This sequence joins TRBV9 and TRBJ2-5; TRBD2 might be the D (6 bases). The germline V and J ends were trimmed by 0 bases and 4 bases, with 10 bases remaining between them. The V gene's germline CDR1 is SGDLS and CDR2 YYNGEE. The CDR3 length is 14 residues. The CDR3 region is CASSVGAGTETQYF. CDR3 coding DNA: TGTGCCAGCAGCGTAGGGGCGGGGACAGAGACCCAGTACTTC.

The chain employs TRBV11-3 and TRBJ2-1, with D hard to call. The CDR3 spans 13 residues. V was clipped by 3 bases and J by 2 bases, with 5 bases between them. CDR1 and CDR2 from the germline V gene are SGHNT and YENEEA. CDR3 region: CASSFGAYNEQFF. CDR3 DNA sequence: TGTGCCAGCAGCTTTGGGGCCTACAATGAGCAGTTCTTC.

J is TRBJ2-1 and V is TRBV7-3, with 10 bases that match TRBD2. CDR1 SGHTA and CDR2 FQGTGA come from the germline V gene. V lost 3 bases to trimming and J lost 4 bases; unmatched junction nucleotides: 3. There are 15 residues in the CDR3. This chain's CDR3 is CASSFSSGGYNEQFF. Written as DNA, the CDR3 is TGTGCCAGCAGCTTTTCTAGCGGGGGTTACAATGAGCAGTTCTTC.

The table lists this clone with a count of one. This chain connects TRBV11-2 to TRBJ2-5; no definite D call. CDR1 is SGHAT, CDR2 FQNNGV, per germline. V lost 5 bases and J 4 bases, leaving 5 bases between the germline ends. CDR3 size: 11 residues. CDR3 sequence (DNA): TGTGCCAGCAGCCATGCAGAGACCCAGTACTTC. It encodes CASSHAETQYF.

The J gene is TRBJ1-4, the V gene TRBV28, with 9 bases lining up with TRBD1. This CDR3 region has 14 residues. Germline values: CDR1 MDHEN, CDR2 SYDVKM. V shed 5 bases and J 6 bases; nucleotides not matched to a gene: 4. The CDR3: CASSTGQGYEKLFF. In DNA, the CDR3 is TGTGCCAGCAGTACGGGACAGGGATATGAAAAACTGTTTTTT.

The chain combines TRBV5-4 with TRBJ2-5, with 12 bases lining up with TRBD2. V trimming: 4 bases; J trimming: 1 base; junction bases outside the gene matches: 5. The germline gives CDR1 SGHNT, CDR2 YYREEE (reference sequence). This CDR3 contains 16 residues. As DNA, the CDR3 is TGTGCCAGCAGCGCCGGGACTAGCGGGCCCCAAGAGACCCAGTACTTC. Translation: CASSAGTSGPQETQYF.

V gene TRBV29-1 combines with J gene TRBJ2-5; 9 nucleotides align to TRBD2. V shed 8 bases, J shed 5 bases, and the junction held 9 bases outside the gene matches. The germline V gene encodes CDR1 SQVTM and CDR2 ANQGSEA. The CDR3 consists of 13 residues. CDR3: CSLTEAGGETQYF. CDR3 nucleotide sequence: TGCAGCTTAACGGAGGCGGGGGGGGAGACCCAGTACTTC. Looking up the rest from reference TRBV29-1 and TRBJ2-5 gives the full variable domain: SAVISQKPSRDICQRGTSLTIQCQVDSQVTMMFWYRQQPGQSLTLIATANQGSEATYESGFVIDKFPISRPNLTFSTLTVSNMSPEDSSIYLCSLTEAGGETQYFGPGTRLLVL.

This clone has just a few counts. This sequence joins TRBV28 and TRBJ1-5, with D unresolved. Germline values: CDR1 MDHEN, CDR2 SYDVKM. V lost 5 bases and J lost 4, with 12 bases in between. This CDR3 spans 14 amino acids. CDR3 region: CASSLREGNQPQHF. CDR3 sequence (DNA): TGTGCCAGCAGTCTCCGGGAGGGTAATCAGCCCCAGCATTTT.

This clone has more than one count but fewer than ten. The gene calls are TRBV5-4 and TRBJ1-6, with 11 bases aligning to TRBD1. This CDR3 is 15 amino acids long. V lost 4 bases and J lost 7; bases outside the gene matches: 4. Germline loops: CDR1 SGHNT, CDR2 YYREEE (reference sequence). Written as DNA, the CDR3 is TGTGCCAGCAGCGTTGGACAGGGGGCAAATTCACCCCTCCACTTT. It codes for CASSVGQGANSPLHF.

The chain combines TRBV30 with TRBJ1-5, with a tentative D call TRBD1 (5 bases). Germline V gene lookup returns CDR1 GTSNPN and CDR2 SVGIG (reference sequence). Trimming took off 2 bases at V and 2 bases at J, with 10 bases between the two ends. CDR3 length: 14 amino acids. CDR3: CAWSPGGGNQPQHF. CDR3 nucleotides: TGTGCCTGGAGTCCGGGGGGTGGCAATCAGCCCCAGCATTTT.

The rearrangement uses TRBV30 and TRBJ1-2; D might be TRBD1 (6 bases). The CDR3 sequence is 13 residues long. The V and J ends lost 1 base and 5 bases respectively, with 11 bases between them. The V gene's germline CDR1 is GTSNPN and CDR2 SVGIG (reference sequence). This chain's CDR3 is CAWSEAGEYGYTF. CDR3 DNA: TGTGCCTGGAGTGAGGCAGGGGAGTATGGCTACACCTTC.

The chain employs TRBV5-1 and TRBJ2-1; the D gene is possibly TRBD1 (6 bases). The germline gives CDR1 SGHRS, CDR2 YFSETQ. The length of the CDR3 is 15 residues. V dropped 3 bases and J dropped 4 bases, with 14 bases sitting between them. Here the CDR3 DNA reads TGCGCCAGCAGCTCAACCGGGACATCATACAATGAGCAGTTCTTC. As protein: CASSSTGTSYNEQFF.

The rearrangement joins TRBV2 to TRBJ1-2; D remains unclear. Trimming stripped 3 bases from V and 8 bases from J, with 13 bases between. The CDR3 contains 13 residues. CDR1 and CDR2 from the germline V gene are SNHLY and FYNNEI. The chain's CDR3 is CASSELPRSGYTF. The CDR3 DNA is TGTGCCAGCAGTGAGCTCCCTCGATCAGGCTACACCTTC.

This chain joins TRBV5-1 and TRBJ1-2; 9 bases are shared with TRBD1. The CDR3 loop spans 15 amino acids. Germline-derived CDR1 and CDR2 are SGHRS and YFSETQ. Germline trimming cut 1 base from V and 5 bases from J; bases unmatched to any gene: 6. The CDR3 region has the DNA TGCGCCAGCAGCTTGCAACAGGGGGCGCCGTATGGCTACACCTTC. Protein sequence: CASSLQQGAPYGYTF.

This chain connects TRBV5-1 to TRBJ2-1; the D gene is possibly TRBD1 (6 bases). From germline, CDR1 is SGHRS and CDR2 YFSETQ. The V gene lost 0 bases and the J gene lost 7 bases, with 14 bases spanning the gap. This CDR3 region has 15 residues. In nucleotides, the CDR3 is TGCGCCAGCAGCTTGGCCCAAGGGGGTTGGAATGAGCAGTTCTTC. Encoded protein: CASSLAQGGWNEQFF.

The chain is built from TRBV2 and TRBJ2-5, with D perhaps matching TRBD1 (6 bases). The CDR3 runs to 14 residues. Trimming left V 3 bases short and J 1 base short, with 9 bases between. Germline V lookup: CDR1 SNHLY, CDR2 FYNNEI. CDR3 sequence reads: CASSEQGSQETQYF. DNA for the CDR3: TGTGCCAGCAGTGAGCAGGGGAGCCAAGAGACCCAGTACTTC.

V is TRBV7-9 and J is TRBJ1-3; a possible D gene is TRBD1 (5 bases). Looked up from germline, CDR1 is SEHNR and CDR2 is FQNEAQ (reference sequence). V was cut by 4 bases and J by 4 bases, with 11 bases left in between. CDR3 length: 14 amino acids. This chain's CDR3 is CASSYGQDGNTIYF. The DNA for the CDR3 is TGTGCCAGCAGCTATGGACAAGACGGAAACACCATATATTTT.

This chain links TRBV2 with TRBJ1-5, with TRBD1 as a possible D gene (5 bases). The length of the CDR3 is 13 residues. Germline-derived CDR1 and CDR2 are SNHLY and FYNNEI. V was clipped by 6 bases and J by 7 bases, with 13 bases between them. The DNA for the CDR3 is TGTGCCAGCAGAGGGGACCTGAACCAGCCCCAGCATTTT. Translating gives CASRGDLNQPQHF.

Comment on this clone: One end of the junction does not line up with germline, which may come from a read error. The chain couples TRBV4-1 to TRBJ2-2, with D unresolved. CDR1 MGHRA and CDR2 YSYEKL come from the germline V gene. The CDR3 covers 14 residues. The CDR3 spells CASSRGTNTGELFF. The CDR3 DNA is TGCGCCAGCAGCCGGGGTACGAATACCGGGGAGCTGTTTTTT.

This clone was picked up one time. This CDR3 reads CAWSVQPLGNEQFF. Here the CDR3 DNA reads TGTGCCTGGAGTGTACAACCCCTTGGGAATGAGCAGTTCTTC. The chain has TRBV30 and TRBJ2-1, with D hard to call. CDR1 GTSNPN and CDR2 SVGIG come from the germline V gene (reference sequence). The CDR3 sequence is 14 residues long. V lost 0 bases to trimming and J lost 7 bases, with 13 bases between them.

V is TRBV28 and J is TRBJ2-3, with D possibly called TRBD1 or TRBD2 (5 bases each). CDR1 is MDHEN, CDR2 SYDVKM, per germline. With 7 bases removed from V and 1 base from J, the gap between germline ends came to 6 bases. The CDR3 consists of 12 residues. The CDR3 DNA is TGTGCCAGCACGGGACGCACAGATACGCAGTATTTT. Protein: CASTGRTDTQYF.

This sequence joins TRBV6-1 and TRBJ1-2; 8 nucleotides match TRBD1. V shed 4 bases, J shed 5 bases, and the junction held 6 bases outside the gene matches. Germline CDR1 is MNHNS and CDR2 is SASEGT. CDR3 length: 14 residues. The CDR3 sequence: CASSGTGTGYGYTF. For the CDR3, the DNA is TGTGCCAGCAGTGGGACAGGGACGGGGTATGGCTACACCTTC.

This chain's CDR3 is CASSLGPSTDTQYF. The CDR3 DNA follows: TGTGCCAGCAGCTTAGGGCCTAGCACAGATACGCAGTATTTT. The rearrangement uses TRBV7-3 and TRBJ2-3; no firm D call. Trimming cost V 2 bases and J 0 bases, with 6 bases left between them. The germline CDR1 and CDR2 sequences are SGHTA and FQGTGA. The length of the CDR3 is 14 residues.

This clone was seen more than once but under ten times. The chain employs TRBV2 and TRBJ2-5; a possible D gene is TRBD1 (5 bases). V lost 2 bases and J lost 3, with 13 bases in between. The V gene's germline CDR1 is SNHLY and CDR2 FYNNEI. The CDR3 totals 15 residues. CDR3 DNA sequence: TGTGCCAGCAGTGAAATGGGGCAGCATGAAGAGACCCAGTACTTC. Translation: CASSEMGQHEETQYF.

This rearrangement joins TRBV19 to TRBJ2-3; TRBD1 is a possible D gene (7 bases). Trimming left V 6 bases short and J 3 bases short, with 13 bases between. The CDR3 sequence is 14 residues long. Germline V gene data show CDR1 as LNHDA and CDR2 as SQIVND (reference sequence). CDR3 sequence reads: CASRMTGRTDTQYF. The CDR3 DNA reads TGTGCCAGTAGAATGACAGGGAGGACAGATACGCAGTATTTT.